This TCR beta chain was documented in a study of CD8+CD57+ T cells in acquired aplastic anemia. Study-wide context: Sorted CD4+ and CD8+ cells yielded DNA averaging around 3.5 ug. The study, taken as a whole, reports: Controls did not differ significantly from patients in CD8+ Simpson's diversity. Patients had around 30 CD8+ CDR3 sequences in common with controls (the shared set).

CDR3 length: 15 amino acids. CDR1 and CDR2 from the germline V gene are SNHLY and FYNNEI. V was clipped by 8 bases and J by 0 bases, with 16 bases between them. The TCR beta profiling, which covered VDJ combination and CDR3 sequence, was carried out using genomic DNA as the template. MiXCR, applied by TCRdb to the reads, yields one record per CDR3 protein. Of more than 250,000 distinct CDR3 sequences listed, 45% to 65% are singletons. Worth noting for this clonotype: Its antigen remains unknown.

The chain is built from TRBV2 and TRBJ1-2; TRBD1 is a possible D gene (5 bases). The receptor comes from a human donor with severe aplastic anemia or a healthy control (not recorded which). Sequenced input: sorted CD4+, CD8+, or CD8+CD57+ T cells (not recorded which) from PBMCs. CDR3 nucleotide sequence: TGTGCCAGCTCTAAAAGGAGACAGCCTAACTATGGCTACACCTTC. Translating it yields CASSKRRQPNYGYTF.